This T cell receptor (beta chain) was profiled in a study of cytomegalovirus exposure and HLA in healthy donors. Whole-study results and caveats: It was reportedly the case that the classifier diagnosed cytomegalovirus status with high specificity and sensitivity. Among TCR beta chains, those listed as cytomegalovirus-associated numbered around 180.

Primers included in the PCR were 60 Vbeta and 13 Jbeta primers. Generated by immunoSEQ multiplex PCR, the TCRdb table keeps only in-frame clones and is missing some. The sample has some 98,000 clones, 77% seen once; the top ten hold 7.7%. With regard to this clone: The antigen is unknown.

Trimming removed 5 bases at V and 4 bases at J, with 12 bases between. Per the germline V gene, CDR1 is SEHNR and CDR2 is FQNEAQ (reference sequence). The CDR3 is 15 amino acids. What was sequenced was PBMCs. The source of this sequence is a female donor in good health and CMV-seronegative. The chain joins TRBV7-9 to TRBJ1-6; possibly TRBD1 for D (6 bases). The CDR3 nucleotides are TGTGCCAGCAGCCCCCGGACAGAATATAATTCACCCCTCCACTTT. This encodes CASSPRTEYNSPLHF.